The subject of this entry is one TCR beta chain. The antigen it binds to is not known. Base qualities were left out, and no much larger clone turns up one base away. The data originate from a study of T cell repertoires and Cas9 in healthy adults (dated 2018 in TCRdb). For context, the study as a whole: SpCas9-reactive T cells were characterized for multi-effector potency, cytotoxicity and lineage determination within the CD4 and CD8 compartments. Preexisting T cell immunity against the Streptococcus pyogenes Cas9 nuclease (SpCas9) used in CRISPR gene editing was examined in the study. Overall results and qualifications from the work: Proliferation and function of SpCas9-reactive effector T cells were reported to be mitigated in vitro by SpCas9-reactive regulatory T cells.

Healthy humans were used as donors in the study. Library generation was performed with the immunoSEQ multiplex PCR assay. The table was pulled from immuneACCESS by TCRdb, which kept in-frame rearrangements only. Such tables lose some clones; where checked, under half of the loss comes from unresolved V genes, and the rest has no known cause. The sample table shows roughly 14,000 clones, and 89% are seen once. The top ten constitute roughly 1.5% of the sample. V sheds 3 bases and J sheds 1 base, leaving 20 bases between their ends. Spanning cysteine to phenylalanine, the CDR3 consists of 18 amino acids. The sequence is cut down to CDR3 DNA, 54 bases in frame from base 1. Per the germline V gene, LGHNA is the CDR1 and YNFKEQ is the CDR2.

The TCR comes from a human donor in good health. The sequence joins TRBV4-2 to TRBJ2-3; a weak D assignment points to TRBD2 (5 bases agree). The sequencing input was Tregs (CD4+, CD25+, CD127-, CD137-, CD154-) from PBMCs; culture status not recorded. In nucleotides, the sequence is TGTGCCAGCAGCCATTCCGCCTCGGAGCTGCGGGGCACAGATACGCAGTATTTT. This yields the protein CASSHSASELRGTDTQYF.